This T cell receptor beta chain was captured in a study of cytomegalovirus exposure and HLA in healthy donors. Use of 60 Vbeta and 13 Jbeta primers characterized the PCR. Clones were read by immunoSEQ multiplex PCR, and TCRdb kept only the in-frame ones, dropping some. The top ten clones hold 5% to 5.5% of a sample with under 150,000 clones, about 80% of them seen once. The CDR3 sequence is 17 residues long. With V trimmed by 2 bases and J by 7 bases, 14 bases remained unmatched. From germline, CDR1 is SEHNR and CDR2 FQNEAQ (reference sequence). The gene calls are TRBV7-9 and TRBJ2-1; 7 bases are a match to TRBD2. The TCR comes from a woman aged 25-40 years in good health and CMV-seropositive. The sequenced sample was PBMCs. CDR3: CASSLSDGGLPRNEQFF. CDR3 DNA sequence: TGTGCCAGCAGCTTATCGGACGGGGGGTTACCGCGTAATGAGCAGTTCTTC. The complete variable domain, with remaining parts taken from reference TRBV7-9 and TRBJ2-1, reads DTGVSQNPRHKITKRGQNVTFRCDPISEHNRLYWYRQTLGQGPEFLTYFQNEAQLEKSRLLSDRFSAERPKGSFSTLEIQRTEQGDSAMYLCASSLSDGGLPRNEQFFGPGTRLTVL.